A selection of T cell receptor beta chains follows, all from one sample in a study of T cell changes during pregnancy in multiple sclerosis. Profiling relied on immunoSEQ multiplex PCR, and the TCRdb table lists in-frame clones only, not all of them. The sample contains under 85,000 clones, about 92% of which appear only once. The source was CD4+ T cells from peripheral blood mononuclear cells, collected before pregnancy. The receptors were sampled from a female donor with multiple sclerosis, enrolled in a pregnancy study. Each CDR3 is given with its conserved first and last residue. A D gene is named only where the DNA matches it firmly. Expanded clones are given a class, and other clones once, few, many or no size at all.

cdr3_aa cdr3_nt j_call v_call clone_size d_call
CASSQSNSGQPQHF TGTGCCAGCAGCCAATCTAATTCGGGTCAGCCCCAGCATTTT TRBJ1-5 TRBV14 . .
CASSWSGTGGDSPLHF TGCGCCAGCAGCTGGTCCGGGACAGGGGGGGATTCACCCCTCCACTTT TRBJ1-6 TRBV5-1 . TRBD1
CASSSRLASDTQYF TGTGCCAGCAGTAGTAGACTAGCGTCAGATACGCAGTATTTT TRBJ2-3 TRBV6-5 . TRBD2
CASSPRRGEGEQFF TGCGCCAGCAGCCCACGCAGAGGTGAGGGTGAGCAGTTCTTC TRBJ2-1 TRBV5-1 . .
CSVGGETQYF TGCAGCGTTGGAGGCGAGACCCAGTACTTC TRBJ2-5 TRBV29-1 . .
CASKVGVSSDEQYF TGTGCCAGCAAGGTAGGGGTATCGAGCGACGAGCAGTACTTC TRBJ2-7 TRBV27 . .
CASSPGQGSQPQHF TGTGCCAGCAGCCCAGGACAGGGGTCTCAGCCCCAGCATTTT TRBJ1-5 TRBV7-9 . TRBD1
CAWSVPSPRRQEYGYTF TGTGCCTGGAGCGTACCATCCCCCAGACGACAGGAATATGGCTACACCTTC TRBJ1-2 TRBV30 . .
CASTPAGTGHTQYF TGTGCCAGCACCCCAGCGGGGACGGGACATACGCAGTATTTT TRBJ2-3 TRBV11-2 . TRBD2
CATGGQGRNSPLHF TGTGCAACCGGGGGACAGGGCCGCAATTCACCCCTCCACTTT TRBJ1-6 TRBV15 . TRBD1
CASSSGQGRNEQFF TGTGCCAGCAGTTCTGGACAGGGTCGGAATGAGCAGTTCTTC TRBJ2-1 TRBV5-4 . TRBD1
CAISEDRGAGTEAFF TGTGCCATCAGTGAGGACAGGGGGGCGGGCACTGAAGCTTTCTTT TRBJ1-1 TRBV10-3 . TRBD1
CASSSGLQNTEAFF TGCGCCAGCAGCTCGGGACTTCAGAACACTGAAGCTTTCTTT TRBJ1-1 TRBV5-1 . .
CASSLGWQGAGGYTF TGTGCCAGCAGCTTAGGCTGGCAGGGGGCGGGTGGCTACACCTTC TRBJ1-2 TRBV7-6 . TRBD1
CASSIRLNQPQHF TGTGCCAGCAGTATCCGTCTCAATCAGCCCCAGCATTTT TRBJ1-5 TRBV6-5 once .
CASSLRGLDTEAFF TGTGCCAGCAGCTTAAGGGGGTTGGACACTGAAGCTTTCTTT TRBJ1-1 TRBV5-4 . .
CASSGLAGGFSYNEQFF TGTGCCAGCAGCGGTCTAGCGGGGGGCTTCTCCTACAATGAGCAGTTCTTC TRBJ2-1 TRBV2 . TRBD2
CASSLAGPYGYTF TGCGCCAGCAGCTTAGCAGGGCCCTATGGCTACACCTTC TRBJ1-2 TRBV5-1 . .
CASSFTVGGYTF TGTGCCAGCAGTTTTACGGTGGGCGGCTACACCTTC TRBJ1-2 TRBV28 . .
CASNNPSGKNTGELFF TGCGCCAGCAATAACCCTAGCGGGAAAAACACCGGGGAGCTGTTTTTT TRBJ2-2 TRBV10-2 once TRBD2
CASSLDRPGGYTF TGCGCCAGCAGCTTGGACCGCCCGGGGGGCTACACCTTC TRBJ1-2 TRBV5-1 once .
CASSRVADRGRDTF TGTGCCAGTAGTCGAGTGGCGGACAGGGGGCGAGACACCTTC TRBJ1-2 TRBV19 few TRBD1
CASSIGLAGYGDTQYF TGTGCCAGCAGCATCGGACTAGCGGGGTATGGGGATACGCAGTATTTT TRBJ2-3 TRBV11-2 . TRBD2
CASSRTSGSSYNEQFF TGTGCCAGCAGCCGGACTAGCGGTAGCTCCTACAATGAGCAGTTCTTC TRBJ2-1 TRBV2 . TRBD2
CTSSLLGRSGGRANEKLFF TGTACCAGCAGCTTATTGGGGAGATCTGGGGGGAGGGCTAATGAAAAACTGTTTTTT TRBJ1-4 TRBV7-8 once .
CASSLGGGTAYNEQFF TGTGCCAGCAGCTTGGGGGGCGGGACAGCTTACAATGAGCAGTTCTTC TRBJ2-1 TRBV5-4 . .
CASSYTGTGLYEQYF TGTGCCAGCAGTTACACCGGGACAGGTCTTTACGAGCAGTACTTC TRBJ2-7 TRBV28 . TRBD1
CASSAGLGRSPLHF TGTGCCAGCAGTGCGGGACTAGGGAGGTCACCCCTCCACTTT TRBJ1-6 TRBV2 . .
CSVERGRTQYF TGCAGCGTTGAAAGAGGGAGGACCCAGTACTTC TRBJ2-5 TRBV29-1 once .
CASSSLGGATTNEKLFF TGTGCCAGCAGCTCTTTGGGGGGGGCAACAACTAATGAAAAACTGTTTTTT TRBJ1-4 TRBV5-6 once .
CAWTGEGEQYF TGTGCCTGGACTGGGGAGGGAGAGCAGTACTTC TRBJ2-7 TRBV30 few TRBD2
CASSTRTGGLAGGPGDF TGTGCCAGCAGCACCAGGACAGGGGGACTAGCGGGAGGCCCCGGGGACTTC TRBJ2-7 TRBV5-4 . TRBD2
CASSFLGGVLFDTDTQYF TGCGCCAGCAGCTTTCTAGGCGGGGTCCTCTTCGACACAGATACGCAGTATTTT TRBJ2-3 TRBV5-1 . .
CASSRAYEQYF TGTGCCAGCAGCCGCGCCTACGAGCAGTACTTC TRBJ2-7 TRBV14 . .
CASSPVRTGNEKLFF TGTGCCAGCTCACCTGTTCGGACAGGGAATGAAAAACTGTTTTTT TRBJ1-4 TRBV18 . TRBD1
CASSLGQGAIFYNEQFF TGCGCCAGCAGCTTGGGTCAGGGGGCCATTTTTTACAATGAGCAGTTCTTC TRBJ2-1 TRBV5-1 . TRBD1
CASSERGQGGQPQHF TGTGCCAGCAGTGAAAGGGGACAGGGAGGGCAGCCCCAGCATTTT TRBJ1-5 TRBV6-1 few TRBD1
CASSLARNTGELFF TGTGCCAGCAGCTTGGCTCGGAACACCGGGGAGCTGTTTTTT TRBJ2-2 TRBV5-4 . .
CAWSRLAGINEQFF TGTGCCTGGAGTCGGCTAGCGGGTATCAATGAGCAGTTCTTC TRBJ2-1 TRBV30 . TRBD2
CASSYSGRINEQFF TGTGCCAGCAGTTATAGCGGGAGGATCAATGAGCAGTTCTTC TRBJ2-1 TRBV27 . TRBD2
CASSSWTGLSYNEQFF TGTGCCAGCAGCTCCTGGACAGGGCTCTCCTACAATGAGCAGTTCTTC TRBJ2-1 TRBV7-9 . TRBD1
CASSIDRGNTEAFF TGTGCCAGTAGTATCGACAGGGGGAACACTGAAGCTTTCTTT TRBJ1-1 TRBV19 few TRBD1
CASMRGGSAVEQYF TGTGCCAGCATGCGGGGCGGGAGCGCGGTCGAGCAGTACTTC TRBJ2-7 TRBV2 . TRBD2
CSARTYLAFF TGCAGTGCTAGAACCTATCTCGCTTTCTTT TRBJ1-1 TRBV20-1 few .
CASTTALRNTGELFF TGTGCCAGCACTACCGCGCTACGGAACACCGGGGAGCTGTTTTTT TRBJ2-2 TRBV2 . .
CASSISGMASYEQYF TGTGCCAGTAGTATTAGCGGGATGGCCTCCTACGAGCAGTACTTC TRBJ2-7 TRBV19 . TRBD2
CASSVSGLNTEAFF TGTGCCAGCAGCGTATCAGGGTTGAACACTGAAGCTTTCTTT TRBJ1-1 TRBV7-9 . .
CASSLLPLTGANDSPLHF TGTGCCAGCAGCCTACTACCCCTTACAGGTGCCAATGATTCACCCCTCCACTTT TRBJ1-6 TRBV7-9 . .
CAWSPGLAGAQETQYF TGTGCCTGGAGTCCCGGACTAGCGGGGGCCCAAGAGACCCAGTACTTC TRBJ2-5 TRBV30 . TRBD2
CAWSVRVGADTQYF TGTGCCTGGAGTGTACGGGTCGGAGCCGATACGCAGTATTTT TRBJ2-3 TRBV30 . .
CASSLRQGNEAFF TGTGCCAGCAGCCTAAGACAGGGGAATGAAGCTTTCTTT TRBJ1-1 TRBV14 . TRBD1
CASRWGGNNSPLHF TGTGCCAGCAGGTGGGGGGGCAATAATTCACCCCTCCACTTT TRBJ1-6 TRBV27 . .
CASSAGTGVKYEQYF TGTGCCAGCAGCGCCGGGACAGGGGTGAAATACGAGCAGTACTTC TRBJ2-7 TRBV9 . TRBD1